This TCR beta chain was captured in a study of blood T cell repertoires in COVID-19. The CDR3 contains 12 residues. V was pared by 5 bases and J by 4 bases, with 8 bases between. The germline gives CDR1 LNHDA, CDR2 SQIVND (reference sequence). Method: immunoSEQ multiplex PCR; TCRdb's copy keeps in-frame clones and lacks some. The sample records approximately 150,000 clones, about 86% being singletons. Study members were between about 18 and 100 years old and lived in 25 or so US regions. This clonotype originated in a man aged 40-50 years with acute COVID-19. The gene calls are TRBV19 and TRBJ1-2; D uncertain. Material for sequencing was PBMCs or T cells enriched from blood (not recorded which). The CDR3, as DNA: TGTGCCAGTAGTTCCACTCTCTATGGCTACACCTTC. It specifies CASSSTLYGYTF.